This T cell receptor beta chain was sequenced for a study of CD8 T cells in Susac syndrome. With random hexamers, roughly 0.5 to 1 ug RNA was reverse transcribed. TCRdb reprocessed the immunoSEQ multiplex PCR reads with MiXCR, giving one entry per CDR3 protein. The table records around 59,000 distinct CDR3 sequences, around 90% of them present only once. With 4 bases removed from V and 8 bases from J, the gap between germline ends came to 14 bases. The CDR3 covers 13 residues. CDR1 and CDR2 from the germline V gene are MNHEY and SMNVEV (reference sequence). This chain uses TRBV27 with TRBJ1-2; maybe TRBD1 (6 bases). The sample was CD8+ T cells from PBMCs. This receptor was obtained from a human donor in good health. CDR3 in amino acids: CASSYTGLDGYTF. CDR3 in DNA: TGTGCCAGCAGTTACACAGGGTTGGACGGCTACACCTTC.